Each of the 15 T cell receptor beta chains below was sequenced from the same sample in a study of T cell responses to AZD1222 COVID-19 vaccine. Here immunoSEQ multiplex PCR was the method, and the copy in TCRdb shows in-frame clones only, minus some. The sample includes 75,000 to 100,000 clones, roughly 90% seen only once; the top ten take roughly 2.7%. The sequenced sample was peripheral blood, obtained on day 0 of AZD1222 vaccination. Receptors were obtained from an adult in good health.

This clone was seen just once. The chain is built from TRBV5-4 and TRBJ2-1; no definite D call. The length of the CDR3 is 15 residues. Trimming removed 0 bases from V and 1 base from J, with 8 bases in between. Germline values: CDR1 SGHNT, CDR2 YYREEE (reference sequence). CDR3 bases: TGTGCCAGCAGCTTGGACCCGAGGTCCTACAATGAGCAGTTCTTC. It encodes CASSLDPRSYNEQFF.

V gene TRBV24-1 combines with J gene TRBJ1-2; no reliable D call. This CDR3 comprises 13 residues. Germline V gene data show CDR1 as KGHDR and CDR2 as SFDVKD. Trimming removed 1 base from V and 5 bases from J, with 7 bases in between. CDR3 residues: CATSDLQFYGYTF. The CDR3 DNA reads TGTGCCACCAGTGATTTACAGTTTTATGGCTACACCTTC.

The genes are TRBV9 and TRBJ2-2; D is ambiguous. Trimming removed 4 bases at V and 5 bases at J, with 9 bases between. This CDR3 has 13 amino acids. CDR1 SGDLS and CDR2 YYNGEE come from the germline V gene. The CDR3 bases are TGTGCCAGCAGCCAGACGGTAACCGGGGAGCTGTTTTTT. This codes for CASSQTVTGELFF. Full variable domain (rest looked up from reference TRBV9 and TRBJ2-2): DSGVTQTPKHLITATGQRVTLRCSPRSGDLSVYWYQQSLDQGLQFLIQYYNGEERAKGNILERFSAQQFPDLHSELNLSSLELGDSALYFCASSQTVTGELFFGEGSRLTVL.

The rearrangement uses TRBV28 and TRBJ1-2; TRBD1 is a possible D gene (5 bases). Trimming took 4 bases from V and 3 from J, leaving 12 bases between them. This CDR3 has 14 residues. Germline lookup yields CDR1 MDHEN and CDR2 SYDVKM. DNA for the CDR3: TGTGCCAGCAGTTCAGTAGGGGAACACTATGGCTACACCTTC. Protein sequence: CASSSVGEHYGYTF.

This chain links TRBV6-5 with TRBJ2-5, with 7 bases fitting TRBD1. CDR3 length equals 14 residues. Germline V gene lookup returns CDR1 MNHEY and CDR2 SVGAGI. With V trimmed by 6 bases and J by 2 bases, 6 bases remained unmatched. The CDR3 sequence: CASRSTGRQETQYF. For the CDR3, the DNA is TGTGCCAGCAGATCGACAGGGCGTCAAGAGACCCAGTACTTC.

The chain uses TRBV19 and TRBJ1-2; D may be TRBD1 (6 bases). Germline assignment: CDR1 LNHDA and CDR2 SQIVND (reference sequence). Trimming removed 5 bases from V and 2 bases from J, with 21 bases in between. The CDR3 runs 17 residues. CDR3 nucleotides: TGTGCCAGTAGTGTCCTCGGGGGCCCAATGGGAAACTATGGCTACACCTTC. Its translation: CASSVLGGPMGNYGYTF.

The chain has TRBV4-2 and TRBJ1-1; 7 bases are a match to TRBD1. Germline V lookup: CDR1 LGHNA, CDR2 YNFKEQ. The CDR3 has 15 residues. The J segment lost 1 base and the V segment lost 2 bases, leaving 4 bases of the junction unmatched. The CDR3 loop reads CASSQSGTANTEAFF. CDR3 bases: TGTGCCAGCAGCCAATCCGGGACAGCGAACACTGAAGCTTTCTTT.

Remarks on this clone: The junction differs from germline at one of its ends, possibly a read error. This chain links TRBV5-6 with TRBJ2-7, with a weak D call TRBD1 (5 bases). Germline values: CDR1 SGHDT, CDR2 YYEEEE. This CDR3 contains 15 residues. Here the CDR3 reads CASSLDLSGPYGQYF. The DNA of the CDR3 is TGTGCCAGCAGCTTGGATCTGTCAGGGCCCTACGGGCAGTACTTC.

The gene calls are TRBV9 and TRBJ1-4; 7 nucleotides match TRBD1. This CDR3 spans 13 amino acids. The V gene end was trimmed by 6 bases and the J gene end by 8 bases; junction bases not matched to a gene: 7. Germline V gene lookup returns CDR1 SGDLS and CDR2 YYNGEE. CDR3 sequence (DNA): TGTGCCAGCAACGAACAGGGGAACGAAAAACTGTTTTTT. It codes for CASNEQGNEKLFF.

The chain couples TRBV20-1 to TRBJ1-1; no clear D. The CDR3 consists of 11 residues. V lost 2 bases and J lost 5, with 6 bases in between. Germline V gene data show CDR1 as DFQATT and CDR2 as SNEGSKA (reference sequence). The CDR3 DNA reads TGCAGTGCTAGAAAGATGACTGAAGCTTTCTTT. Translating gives CSARKMTEAFF.

CDR3 sequence: CASNRFGAIKAEAFF. The CDR3, as DNA: TGTGCCAGCAACAGATTCGGGGCGATCAAGGCTGAAGCTTTCTTT. This chain connects TRBV6-5 to TRBJ1-1; possibly TRBD1 for D (5 bases). This CDR3 has 15 residues. V dropped 7 bases and J dropped 6 bases, with 21 bases sitting between them. CDR1 and CDR2 from the germline V gene are MNHEY and SVGAGI.

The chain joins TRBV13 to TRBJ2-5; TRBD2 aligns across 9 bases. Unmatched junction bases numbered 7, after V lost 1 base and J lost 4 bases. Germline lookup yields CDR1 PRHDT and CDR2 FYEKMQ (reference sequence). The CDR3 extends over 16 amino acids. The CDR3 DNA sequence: TGTGCCAGCAGCTTAGTGGGCGGGAGGGCCCTAGAGACCCAGTACTTC. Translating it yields CASSLVGGRALETQYF.

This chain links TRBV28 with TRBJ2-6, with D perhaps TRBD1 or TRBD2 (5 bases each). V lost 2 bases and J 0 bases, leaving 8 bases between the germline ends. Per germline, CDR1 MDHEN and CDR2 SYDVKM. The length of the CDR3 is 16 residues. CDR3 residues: CASSLKGTSGANVLTF. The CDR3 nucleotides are TGTGCCAGCAGTTTAAAAGGGACCTCTGGGGCCAACGTCCTGACTTTC.

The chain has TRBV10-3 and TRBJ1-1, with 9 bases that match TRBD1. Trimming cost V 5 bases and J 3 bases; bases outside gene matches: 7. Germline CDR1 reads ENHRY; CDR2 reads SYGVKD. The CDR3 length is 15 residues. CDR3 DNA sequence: TGTGCCATCAGTAGTCCGGGACAGGGTTACACTGAAGCTTTCTTT. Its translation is CAISSPGQGYTEAFF.

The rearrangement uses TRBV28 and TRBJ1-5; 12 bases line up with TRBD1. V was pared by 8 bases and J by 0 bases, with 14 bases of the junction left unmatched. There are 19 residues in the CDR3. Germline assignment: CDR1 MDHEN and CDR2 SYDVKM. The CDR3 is CASHPPGQGALTSNQPQHF. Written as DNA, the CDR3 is TGTGCCAGCCACCCTCCGGGACAGGGGGCTCTTACTAGCAATCAGCCCCAGCATTTT.